These 10 T cell receptor beta chains came from one sample sequenced in a study of blood T cell repertoires in COVID-19. Sequencing was performed with immunoSEQ multiplex PCR; in TCRdb, only in-frame clones are kept and a portion is missing. The data hold just under 20,000 clones, with around 84% observed a single time. Sample: peripheral blood. The receptor source for this set is a human donor with active COVID-19. The donor label of this sample is uncertain.

This clone has a single count. J is TRBJ1-5 and V is TRBV12-5, with a tentative D call TRBD1 (6 bases). Trimming cost V 0 bases and J 3 bases, with 15 bases left between them. CDR3 size: 17 residues. Germline V gene lookup returns CDR1 LGHNT and CDR2 FRNRAP. DNA for the CDR3: TGTGCTAGTGGTTTGGTACTAGGGCCAGGGGTCAATCAGCCCCAGCATTTT. It encodes CASGLVLGPGVNQPQHF.

The rearrangement uses TRBV5-1 and TRBJ2-3; a possible D gene is TRBD1 (6 bases). Germline CDR1 and CDR2: SGHRS and YFSETQ. The CDR3 loop spans 14 amino acids. Trimming removed 3 bases from V and 1 base from J, with 9 bases in between. The CDR3 nucleotides are TGCGCCAGCAGCTCTGGACAGCGCACAGATACGCAGTATTTT. This translates into CASSSGQRTDTQYF.

The J gene is TRBJ2-2, the V gene TRBV19; TRBD1 agrees at 7 bases. The CDR3 is 15 residues long. Trimming at V came to 9 bases and at J to 6 bases, leaving 13 bases not matched to a gene. Germline V gene lookup returns CDR1 LNHDA and CDR2 SQIVND (reference sequence). The CDR3 spells CARWRQGCFSGELFF. Here the CDR3 DNA reads TGTGCCAGATGGAGACAGGGTTGTTTCTCCGGGGAGCTGTTTTTT.

As DNA, the CDR3 is TGTGCTAGTGGAACCACAGCGGGGGCAAAAAACATTCAGTACTTC. Amino acids: CASGTTAGAKNIQYF. This chain uses TRBV12-5 with TRBJ2-4, with TRBD2 matching 8 bases. With 6 bases clipped from V and 4 bases from J, the junction kept 8 bases outside the gene matches. Per germline, CDR1 LGHNT and CDR2 FRNRAP. The CDR3 length is 15 residues.

This clone was detected only once. The chain employs TRBV5-1 and TRBJ2-1; the D gene is possibly TRBD1 (6 bases). Per germline, CDR1 SGHRS and CDR2 YFSETQ. Trimming stripped 0 bases from V and 5 bases from J, with 12 bases between. The CDR3 consists of 15 residues. The CDR3 nucleotides are TGCGCCAGCAGCTTGGCGTGGGGGCCGAACAATGAGCAGTTCTTC. It encodes CASSLAWGPNNEQFF.

This chain links TRBV6-2 or TRBV6-3 with TRBJ2-5; TRBD2 is a possible D gene (5 bases). The CDR3 is made up of 17 amino acids. Germline CDR1 reads MNHEY; CDR2 reads SVGEGT. The V and J ends lost 2 bases and 0 bases respectively, with 16 bases between them. The CDR3 here is CASSYLPAGQYQETQYF. The DNA of the CDR3 is TGTGCCAGCAGTTACCTCCCGGCGGGTCAGTACCAAGAGACCCAGTACTTC.

This clone was seen only a few times. The CDR3 reads CASSLVGLQLAKNIQYF. As DNA, the CDR3 is TGTGCCAGCAGCTTAGTTGGGCTACAATTAGCCAAAAACATTCAGTACTTC. This sequence joins TRBV7-9 and TRBJ2-4; D ambiguous. From germline, CDR1 is SEHNR and CDR2 FQNEAQ (reference sequence). This CDR3 contains 17 residues. Trimming removed 1 base at V and 0 bases at J, with 13 bases between.

The rearrangement uses TRBV9 and TRBJ2-7, with 9 bases aligning to TRBD2. The CDR3 is made up of 14 amino acids. The junction had 5 bases not matched to a gene; V was cut back by 3 bases and J by 4 bases. Germline V CDR1 and CDR2: SGDLS, YYNGEE. The CDR3 DNA follows: TGTGCCAGCAGCGATAGGCTAGCGGGATACGAGCAGTACTTC. Translation gives CASSDRLAGYEQYF.

The gene calls are TRBV28 and TRBJ1-5; unclear D gene. V was pared by 3 bases and J by 0 bases, with 9 bases between. Germline assignment: CDR1 MDHEN and CDR2 SYDVKM. The CDR3 consists of 15 residues. The CDR3 spells CASSFRGLSNQPQHF. The CDR3 nucleotides are TGTGCCAGCAGTTTTCGCGGGCTTAGCAATCAGCCCCAGCATTTT.

The V and J genes are TRBV10-3 and TRBJ2-1, with D perhaps matching TRBD2 (6 bases). Trimming stripped 4 bases from V and 4 bases from J, with 17 bases between. The CDR3 extends over 16 amino acids. Germline values: CDR1 ENHRY, CDR2 SYGVKD. The CDR3 spells CAISAKVAGLYNEQFF. The DNA for the CDR3 is TGTGCCATCAGTGCCAAGGTGGCGGGGCTTTACAATGAGCAGTTCTTC.